These 11 T cell receptor beta chains originate from one sample sequenced in a study of read filtering for tumor transcriptome and immune sequencing. This library used about 360 ng RNA and molecular barcoded adaptors spanning alpha/delta and beta/gamma chains. MiXCR, run by TCRdb on the reads, gives a single entry per CDR3 protein. Of 94,000 or so distinct CDR3 sequences in the sample, around an eighth were seen once. Sequences were obtained from a population of CD138-negative cells sorted from bone marrow. The receptors were gathered from a donor aged 40 or over with multiple myeloma.

This clonotype has a count of ten or more. V is TRBV29-1 and J is TRBJ2-1; tentatively, D is TRBD1 (6 bases). This CDR3 region has 14 residues. In germline, CDR1 is SQVTM, CDR2 ANQGSEA. Trimming took 0 bases from V and 6 from J, leaving 12 bases between them. CDR3 sequence: CSVEDGTITNEQFF. CDR3 nucleotides: TGCAGCGTTGAAGACGGGACAATCACCAATGAGCAGTTCTTC.

V usage is TRBV19 and J usage is TRBJ2-4, with D possibly being TRBD2 (5 bases). Looked up from germline, CDR1 is LNHDA and CDR2 is SQIVND (reference sequence). Trimming removed 7 bases at V and 0 bases at J, with 10 bases between. The CDR3 runs 14 residues. The CDR3 sequence is CASTSGLAKNIQYF. The CDR3 nucleotides read TGTGCCAGTACCAGCGGTCTAGCCAAAAACATTCAGTACTTC. Using reference TRBV19 and TRBJ2-4 for the parts outside the CDR3, the full variable domain is DGGITQSPKYLFRKEGQNVTLSCEQNLNHDAMYWYRQDPGQGLRLIYYSQIVNDFQKGDIAEGYSVSREKKESFPLTVTSAQKNPTAFYLCASTSGLAKNIQYFGAGTRLSVL.

Points on this clonotype: A much bigger clone sits one base away, suggesting this may be a read error. This chain joins TRBV24-1 and TRBJ2-5, with TRBD1 matching over 8 bases. CDR1 is KGHDR, CDR2 SFDVKD, per germline. There are 14 residues in the CDR3. CDR3 region: CATSDWGQAETQCF. As DNA, the CDR3 is TGTGCCACCAGTGATTGGGGACAGGCGGAGACCCAGTGCTTC.

This clonotype was detected a few times. This clone may be a read error of a much larger clone one base away. The V and J genes are TRBV28 and TRBJ2-7; 7 nucleotides agree with TRBD1. Germline V gives CDR1 MDHEN, CDR2 SYDVKM. This CDR3 region has 13 residues. The CDR3 region is CASSTGAPYEQCF. The CDR3 bases are TGTGCCAGCAGTACAGGGGCCCCCTACGAGCAGTGCTTC.

Details on this clonotype: A much larger clone lies a single base off, so this may be a read error. CDR3 protein: CVSSFSNTGELFF. The CDR3 DNA reads as TGTGTCAGCAGCTTTTCAAACACCGGGGAGCTGTTTTTT. The chain combines TRBV5-4 with TRBJ2-2; unclear D gene. The CDR3 is 13 amino acids. Looked up from germline, CDR1 is SGHNT and CDR2 is YYREEE (reference sequence).

This clonotype was observed a handful of times. This chain links TRBV6-5 with TRBJ1-1; D remains unclear. The V end was cut by 6 bases, the J end by 0 bases, with 11 bases between. The CDR3 is 14 amino acids. Germline CDR1 is MNHEY and CDR2 is SVGAGI. CDR3 region: CASRRTGMNTEAFF. CDR3 coding DNA: TGTGCCAGCAGACGGACTGGGATGAACACTGAAGCTTTCTTT.

This clonotype was picked up a small number of times. Possible read error: a much larger clone is one base away. This chain connects TRBV28 to TRBJ2-3, with D possibly called TRBD1 or TRBD2 (7 bases each). This CDR3 is 12 amino acids long. Looked up from germline, CDR1 is MDHEN and CDR2 is SYDVKM. This CDR3 reads CAAAGGRGTQYF. CDR3 nucleotides: TGTGCGGCAGCAGGGGGGAGGGGTACGCAGTATTTT.

Only a few counts were recorded for this clonotype. Just one base apart from a much larger clone, this may be a read error. V usage is TRBV3-1 and J usage is TRBJ1-4; TRBD1 matches at 8 bases. This CDR3 is built from 15 residues. Germline values: CDR1 LGHDT, CDR2 YNNKEL (reference sequence). CDR3 DNA: TGTGCCAGCAGCCAAATGGACAGGGAGGATGAAAAACGGTTTTTT. Translating gives CASSQMDREDEKRFF.

In its sample, this clonotype was seen a few times. Possible read error: a much larger clone is one base away. The CDR3, as DNA: TGCGCCAGCATCGACGGCAATCAGCCCCAGCATTTT. Its translation: CASIDGNQPQHF. The chain uses TRBV5-1 and TRBJ1-5; D remains ambiguous. The germline V and J ends were trimmed by 6 bases and 2 bases, with 6 bases remaining between them. The CDR3 has 12 residues. CDR1 SGHRS and CDR2 YFSETQ come from the germline V gene.

The chain links TRBV20-1 to TRBJ2-5, with D unresolved. Looked up from germline, CDR1 is DFQATT and CDR2 is SNEGSKA (reference sequence). This CDR3 is 10 amino acids long. The CDR3: CSAGRETQYF. CDR3 nucleotides: TGCAGCGCTGGCCGGGAGACCCAGTACTTC.

This clonotype was counted ten times or more. The gene calls are TRBV2 and TRBJ2-7; TRBD2 aligns across 14 bases. This CDR3 is 14 amino acids long. The junction had 4 bases not matched to a gene; V was cut back by 7 bases and J by 5 bases. Germline assignment: CDR1 SNHLY and CDR2 FYNNEI. The CDR3 reads CASKGTSGSHEQYF. In DNA form, the CDR3 reads TGTGCCAGCAAGGGGACTAGCGGGAGCCACGAGCAGTACTTC. Using reference TRBV2 and TRBJ2-7 for the parts outside the CDR3, the full variable domain is EPEVTQTPSHQVTQMGQEVILRCVPISNHLYFYWYRQILGQKVEFLVSFYNNEISEKSEIFDDQFSVERPDGSNFTLKIRSTKLEDSAMYFCASKGTSGSHEQYFGPGTRLTVT.